These 32 T cell receptor beta chains were sequenced from one sample in a study of cytomegalovirus exposure and HLA in healthy donors (dated by TCRdb to 2016 to 2017). Libraries were made using the immunoSEQ multiplex PCR assay. The immuneACCESS repertoire file appears here via TCRdb, limited to in-frame rearrangements. These files lack a portion of the clones; in checked studies, under half of the deficit traces to unresolved V genes, and the cause of the others is not known. The sample table shows roughly 63,000 clones, and more than 70% are seen once. 1.2% of the sample is in the top ten clones. The sample taken for sequencing was PBMCs. These receptors came from a young woman in good health and CMV-seronegative.

This clone occurred once. The V and J genes are TRBV7-8 and TRBJ1-1; D unclear. The CDR3 length is 14 residues. Germline-derived CDR1 and CDR2 are SGHVS and FQNEAQ. V was trimmed by 6 bases and J by 0 bases, leaving 11 bases between them. The CDR3 nucleotides are TGTGCCAGCAGTCAATGGGAGATGAACACTGAAGCTTTCTTT. This translates into CASSQWEMNTEAFF.

V gene TRBV10-3 combines with J gene TRBJ2-1; 9 bases are shared with TRBD2. Germline assignment: CDR1 ENHRY and CDR2 SYGVKD. The CDR3 is 14 amino acids. Trimming took 5 bases from V and 5 from J; bases not matched to a gene: 4. The CDR3 here is CAISKTSGNNEQFF. The DNA for the CDR3 is TGTGCCATCAGTAAGACTAGCGGCAACAATGAGCAGTTCTTC.

V and J are TRBV6-5 and TRBJ2-3; the match to TRBD1 covers 8 bases. CDR3 size: 15 residues. Germline CDR1 and CDR2: MNHEY and SVGAGI. V lost 6 bases, J lost 6 bases, and 11 bases stayed unmatched. Here the CDR3 reads CASSGPRTGRDTQYF. The CDR3 nucleotides read TGTGCCAGCAGCGGACCCCGGACAGGGCGGGATACGCAGTATTTT.

The chain has TRBV5-5 and TRBJ2-7; TRBD2 agrees at 7 bases. V lost 0 bases and J lost 4; bases outside the gene matches: 4. CDR1 is SGHKS, CDR2 YYEKEE, per germline (reference sequence). This CDR3 is built from 14 residues. The CDR3 is CASSLAAGVYEQYF. The DNA of the CDR3 is TGTGCCAGCAGCTTGGCGGCGGGGGTATACGAGCAGTACTTC.

This chain joins TRBV30 and TRBJ2-7; the match to TRBD2 covers 11 bases. Germline CDR1 GTSNPN, CDR2 SVGIG (reference sequence). J was trimmed by 5 bases and V by 0 bases; bases with no gene match: 15. CDR3 length: 18 residues. CDR3 loop: CAWSVRRTSGLRLDEQYF. The CDR3 DNA reads TGTGCCTGGAGTGTACGACGGACTAGCGGGCTCCGGTTGGACGAGCAGTACTTC.

The genes are TRBV29-1 and TRBJ2-3; 11 bases agree with TRBD2. Germline CDR1 SQVTM, CDR2 ANQGSEA. CDR3 length: 16 amino acids. The V segment lost 5 bases and the J segment 2 bases; nucleotides outside the gene matches: 9. The CDR3 region is CSVSPGTSGVTDTQYF. As DNA, the CDR3 is TGCAGCGTTTCCCCCGGGACTAGCGGTGTCACAGATACGCAGTATTTT.

This rearrangement joins TRBV28 to TRBJ2-7; D remains ambiguous. CDR1 is MDHEN and CDR2 is SYDVKM in the germline V gene. CDR3 size: 12 residues. V lost 5 bases and J 3 bases, leaving 8 bases between the germline ends. The CDR3 is CASSLSLYEQYF. CDR3 nucleotides: TGTGCCAGCAGTCTCTCCCTCTACGAGCAGTACTTC.

This sequence joins TRBV7-9 and TRBJ2-4; no clear D. This CDR3 has 18 residues. Germline CDR1 is SEHNR and CDR2 is FQNEAQ (reference sequence). Trimming left V 6 bases short and J 0 bases short, with 21 bases between. Here the CDR3 DNA reads TGTGCCAGCAGTCCTCCGGCCGGCAGGCAGCTAGCCAAAAACATTCAGTACTTC. This encodes CASSPPAGRQLAKNIQYF.

The chain has TRBV6-5 and TRBJ1-5; perhaps TRBD1 as D (6 bases). The germline CDR1 and CDR2 sequences are MNHEY and SVGAGI. CDR3 length: 15 amino acids. Trimming cost V 7 bases and J 2 bases, with 15 bases left between them. The DNA for the CDR3 is TGTGCCAGCAAAGAAGACAGGTCCGGCAATCAGCCCCAGCATTTT. Protein sequence: CASKEDRSGNQPQHF.

CDR3 sequence (DNA): TGTGCCAGCAGCAACCCTAGCGGGAGGGCGTATGAGCAGTTCTTC. This gives the protein CASSNPSGRAYEQFF. The genes are TRBV7-9 and TRBJ2-1; 12 positions agree with TRBD2. The CDR3 totals 15 residues. Per the germline V gene, CDR1 is SEHNR and CDR2 is FQNEAQ (reference sequence). V lost 5 bases and J lost 8; bases outside the gene matches: 7.

The J gene is TRBJ2-2, the V gene TRBV21-1; TRBD2 is the table's D call, not checked against the DNA. TRBV21-1 is described as a pseudogene. The CDR3 has 16 residues. The CDR3 reads CASSKAVTPNTGELFF. The CDR3 nucleotides are TGTGCCAGCAGCAAAGCAGTAACTCCGAACACCGGGGAGCTGTTTTTT.

This clone was counted a single time. This chain uses TRBV10-2 with TRBJ2-2, with unresolved D. The CDR3 spans 15 residues. V lost 0 bases and J lost 4, with 9 bases in between. Germline V gene lookup returns CDR1 WSHSY and CDR2 SAAADI. This CDR3 reads CASSESARGTGELFF. CDR3 nucleotides: TGCGCCAGCAGTGAGTCGGCTAGAGGCACCGGGGAGCTGTTTTTT.

The gene calls are TRBV7-2 and TRBJ2-7, with 7 bases identical to TRBD1. V lost 4 bases, J lost 6 bases, and 6 bases stayed unmatched. Germline-derived CDR1 and CDR2 are SGHTA and FQGNSA. The CDR3 runs 13 residues. The CDR3, as DNA: TGTGCCAGCAGCTCCCAGGGGGAAACCGAGCAGTACTTC. It translates to CASSSQGETEQYF. Looking up the rest from reference TRBV7-2 and TRBJ2-7 gives the full variable domain: GAGVSQSPSNKVTEKGKDVELRCDPISGHTALYWYRQSLGQGLEFLIYFQGNSAPDKSGLPSDRFSAERTGGSVSTLTIQRTQQEDSAVYLCASSSQGETEQYFGPGTRLTVT.

The CDR3 region has the DNA TGTGCCAGCAGTATTCCCGGACAGGCTTATCAGCCCCAGCATTTT. Protein: CASSIPGQAYQPQHF. V gene TRBV28 combines with J gene TRBJ1-5; 7 nucleotides match TRBD1. J was trimmed by 5 bases and V by 5 bases; bases with no gene match: 9. The CDR3 runs to 15 residues. CDR1 is MDHEN and CDR2 is SYDVKM in the germline V gene.

This clone was seen a single time. The CDR3, as DNA: TGTGCCAGCAGGTCGGGACAGTCCTTCTGGGAGCAGTACTTC. Its translation is CASRSGQSFWEQYF. The J gene is TRBJ2-7, the V gene TRBV6-5, with TRBD1 matching over 7 bases. With V trimmed by 6 bases and J by 7 bases, 12 bases remained unmatched. The germline CDR1 and CDR2 sequences are MNHEY and SVGAGI. The length of the CDR3 is 14 residues.

V usage is TRBV2 and J usage is TRBJ1-4; 7 bases are a match to TRBD1. The germline CDR1 and CDR2 sequences are SNHLY and FYNNEI. The CDR3 has 15 residues. The ends lost 6 bases at V and 3 bases at J; junction bases unmatched: 7. In DNA form, the CDR3 reads TGTGCCAGCAGGGGGACCGGGACAGCTAATGAAAAACTGTTTTTT. Its protein product is CASRGTGTANEKLFF.

The J gene is TRBJ1-3, the V gene TRBV6-1, with D tentatively TRBD1 (5 bases). Deletions cut 4 bases from V and 2 bases from J, with 15 bases between. Germline V CDR1 and CDR2: MNHNS, SASEGT. This CDR3 contains 16 residues. This CDR3 is CASSVMGQAAGNTIYF. As DNA, the CDR3 is TGTGCCAGCAGTGTCATGGGGCAGGCAGCTGGAAACACCATATATTTT.

There are a few counts of this clone. This sequence joins TRBV6-5 and TRBJ1-1; D perhaps matches TRBD1 (5 bases). Between the trimmed V and J ends, which lost 7 bases and 1 base, there was a span of 7 bases. This CDR3 contains 12 residues. Germline CDR1 is MNHEY and CDR2 is SVGAGI. The CDR3 is CASKTGNTEAFF. CDR3 coding DNA: TGTGCCAGCAAAACAGGGAACACTGAAGCTTTCTTT.

The CDR3 nucleotides are TGTGCCAGCAGCTTATTGCCCGGGACAGAAGAGACCCAGTACTTC. Translating gives CASSLLPGTEETQYF. This sequence joins TRBV7-9 and TRBJ2-5; the match to TRBD1 covers 7 bases. Unmatched junction bases numbered 6, after V lost 2 bases and J lost 3 bases. This CDR3 comprises 15 residues. Germline loops: CDR1 SEHNR, CDR2 FQNEAQ (reference sequence).

The rearrangement links TRBV5-1 to TRBJ2-1; 8 nucleotides match TRBD1. V was pared by 4 bases and J by 2 bases, with 5 bases of the junction left unmatched. Germline CDR1 and CDR2: SGHRS and YFSETQ. The CDR3 consists of 15 residues. The CDR3 protein is CASSAGQGPYNEQFF. Here the CDR3 DNA reads TGCGCCAGCAGCGCCGGACAGGGCCCCTACAATGAGCAGTTCTTC.

The chain joins TRBV7-2 to TRBJ2-7; 12 nucleotides line up with TRBD1. V was clipped by 6 bases and J by 4 bases; unmatched bases: 10. The length of the CDR3 is 16 residues. Germline CDR1 and CDR2: SGHTA and FQGNSA. CDR3 DNA: TGTGCCAGCAGTTGGACCGGGACAGGGGGCTCATACGAGCAGTACTTC. Amino acids: CASSWTGTGGSYEQYF.

This clone was picked up one time. The chain carries TRBV5-8 and TRBJ2-7; TRBD2 aligns across 8 bases. The germline V gene encodes CDR1 SGHTS and CDR2 YDEGEE. J was trimmed by 2 bases and V by 5 bases; bases with no gene match: 6. The CDR3 loop spans 14 amino acids. This CDR3 reads CASRGRRGAYEQYF. The CDR3 region has the DNA TGTGCCAGCAGGGGCAGGCGGGGGGCCTACGAGCAGTACTTC.

This clone was recorded only once. J is TRBJ1-1 and V is TRBV19; D unresolved. V was clipped by 1 base and J by 0 bases, with 6 bases between them. The CDR3 contains 14 residues. The germline V gene has CDR1 LNHDA and CDR2 SQIVND (reference sequence). The CDR3 nucleotides read TGTGCCAGTAGTATAGGTCAGATGAACACTGAAGCTTTCTTT. Its translation is CASSIGQMNTEAFF. The variable domain in full, completed from reference TRBV19 and TRBJ1-1, reads DGGITQSPKYLFRKEGQNVTLSCEQNLNHDAMYWYRQDPGQGLRLIYYSQIVNDFQKGDIAEGYSVSREKKESFPLTVTSAQKNPTAFYLCASSIGQMNTEAFFGQGTRLTVV.

The chain uses TRBV5-1 and TRBJ1-1; a possible D gene is TRBD1 (5 bases). CDR1 is SGHRS, CDR2 YFSETQ, per germline. Trimming removed 7 bases from V and 4 bases from J, with 17 bases in between. This CDR3 has 14 residues. CDR3 region: CASRRWGEGTEAFF. The CDR3 DNA is TGCGCCAGCCGCCGATGGGGGGAGGGCACTGAAGCTTTCTTT.

The CDR3 sequence is CASSPIGLSYTGELFF. The CDR3, as DNA: TGTGCCAGCAGTCCCATCGGACTGTCGTACACCGGGGAGCTGTTTTTT. This chain links TRBV28 with TRBJ2-2; possible D gene TRBD2, 5 bases. CDR3 length equals 16 residues. Trimming stripped 5 bases from V and 3 bases from J, with 16 bases between. CDR1 and CDR2 (germline): MDHEN, SYDVKM.

This chain's CDR3 is CASSRRAGGTGGEQYF. CDR3 coding DNA: TGTGCCAGCAGCAGGCGAGCGGGGGGAACTGGAGGAGAGCAGTACTTC. The chain has TRBV5-6 and TRBJ2-7; 9 nucleotides line up with TRBD2. V shed 4 bases, J shed 7 bases, and the junction held 15 bases outside the gene matches. Looked up from germline, CDR1 is SGHDT and CDR2 is YYEEEE. This CDR3 contains 16 residues.

The V gene is TRBV9, the J gene TRBJ2-2, with a possible D match to TRBD1 (6 bases). The V gene's germline CDR1 is SGDLS and CDR2 YYNGEE. Trimming stripped 0 bases from V and 0 bases from J, with 9 bases between. The CDR3 runs 16 residues. In DNA form, the CDR3 reads TGTGCCAGCAGCGTAGTCGGGACAACGAACACCGGGGAGCTGTTTTTT. This translates into CASSVVGTTNTGELFF.

J is TRBJ2-5 and V is TRBV9, with 11 nucleotides matching TRBD2. This CDR3 comprises 17 residues. V lost 4 bases to trimming and J lost 4 bases; unmatched junction nucleotides: 12. Germline CDR1 reads SGDLS; CDR2 reads YYNGEE. The CDR3: CASSPGTSGRRGETQYF. The CDR3, as DNA: TGTGCCAGCAGCCCCGGGACTAGCGGTCGCCGAGGAGAGACCCAGTACTTC.

In DNA form, the CDR3 reads TGTGCCAGCAGCCCATCGACTAGCGGGAATGAGCAGTTCTTC. Amino acid sequence: CASSPSTSGNEQFF. The chain recombines TRBV11-3 with TRBJ2-1; 10 nucleotides align to TRBD2. Germline V gene sequence: CDR1 SGHNT, CDR2 YENEEA. The ends lost 5 bases at V and 7 bases at J; junction bases unmatched: 5. The CDR3 has 14 amino acids.

This chain connects TRBV10-3 to TRBJ2-2, with D maybe TRBD1 (5 bases). The V end was cut by 8 bases, the J end by 0 bases, with 7 bases between. This CDR3 is 13 amino acids long. Germline assignment: CDR1 ENHRY and CDR2 SYGVKD. The CDR3 sequence: CAIVRANTGELFF. CDR3 nucleotide sequence: TGTGCCATCGTCAGGGCGAACACCGGGGAGCTGTTTTTT.

V gene TRBV27 combines with J gene TRBJ1-6; tentatively, D is TRBD1 (5 bases). The length of the CDR3 is 18 residues. V was cut by 5 bases and J by 7 bases, with 24 bases left in between. Germline V gene sequence: CDR1 MNHEY, CDR2 SMNVEV (reference sequence). The CDR3 DNA reads TGTGCCAGCAGTCGTACCCCCTCATCCGGGACTTCAAATTCACCCCTCCACTTT. Translating gives CASSRTPSSGTSNSPLHF.

The chain has TRBV11-3 and TRBJ2-7; 11 positions agree with TRBD2. This CDR3 is built from 16 residues. Per the germline V gene, CDR1 is SGHNT and CDR2 is YENEEA. Trimming cost V 4 bases and J 0 bases; bases outside gene matches: 5. In DNA, the CDR3 is TGTGCCAGCAGCTGGGGGGGGACTAGCGGCTCCTACGAGCAGTACTTC. As protein: CASSWGGTSGSYEQYF.